This TCR beta chain emerged from a study of T cell repertoires in cytomegalovirus infection. The wider study: In public TCR beta signatures, there were indications of both CMV infection and matching HLA type. Study-level findings and limits: HLA-C-restricted TCR beta clonotypes specific for CMV led the ex vivo response.

V was pared by 3 bases and J by 8 bases, with 10 bases of the junction left unmatched. CDR1 SGHRS and CDR2 YFSETQ come from the germline V gene. The CDR3 sequence is 15 residues long. With regard to this clonotype: Antigen unknown.

From the reads, TCRdb called clonotypes with MiXCR, one entry per CDR3 protein. The sample includes roughly 200,000 distinct CDR3 sequences, 9.5% of them seen just once. V gene TRBV5-1 combines with J gene TRBJ2-1; 8 positions agree with TRBD2. Sequencing was performed on PBMCs. This sequence was found in a human donor in good health (CMV status not recorded). Some clones in this sample may be carry-over from other donors' samples. The CDR3 loop reads CASSWSGSHGDEQFF. CDR3 nucleotide sequence: TGCGCCAGCAGCTGGAGCGGGAGTCATGGGGATGAGCAGTTCTTC.